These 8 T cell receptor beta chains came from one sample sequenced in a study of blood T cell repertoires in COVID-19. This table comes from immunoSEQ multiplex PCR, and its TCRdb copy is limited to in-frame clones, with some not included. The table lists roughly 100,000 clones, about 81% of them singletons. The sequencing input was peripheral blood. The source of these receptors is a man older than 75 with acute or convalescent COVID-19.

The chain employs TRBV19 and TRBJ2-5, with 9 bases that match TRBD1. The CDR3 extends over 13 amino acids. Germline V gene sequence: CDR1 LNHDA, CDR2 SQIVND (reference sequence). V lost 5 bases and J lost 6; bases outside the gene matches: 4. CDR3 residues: CASSEQGAKTQYF. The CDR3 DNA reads TGTGCCAGTAGTGAACAGGGGGCAAAGACCCAGTACTTC.

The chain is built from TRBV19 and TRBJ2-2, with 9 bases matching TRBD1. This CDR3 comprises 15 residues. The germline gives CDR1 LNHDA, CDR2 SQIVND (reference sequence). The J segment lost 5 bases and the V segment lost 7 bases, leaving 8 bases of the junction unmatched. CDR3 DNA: TGTGCCAGTAAAAAGACAGGGGGAATAACCGGGGAGCTGTTTTTT. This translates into CASKKTGGITGELFF.

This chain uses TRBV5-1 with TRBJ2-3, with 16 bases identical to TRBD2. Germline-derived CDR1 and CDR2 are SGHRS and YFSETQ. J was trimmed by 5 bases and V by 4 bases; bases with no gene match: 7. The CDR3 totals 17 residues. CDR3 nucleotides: TGCGCCAGCAGCCCGGGACTAGCGGGAGGGTCGGGAGATACGCAGTATTTT. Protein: CASSPGLAGGSGDTQYF.

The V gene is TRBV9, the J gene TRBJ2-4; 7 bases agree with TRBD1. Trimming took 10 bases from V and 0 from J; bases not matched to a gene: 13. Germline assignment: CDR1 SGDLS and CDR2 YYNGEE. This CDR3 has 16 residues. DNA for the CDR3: TGTGCCCGCAAGAGACGGGGACAGCTAGCCAAAAACATTCAGTACTTC. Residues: CARKRRGQLAKNIQYF.

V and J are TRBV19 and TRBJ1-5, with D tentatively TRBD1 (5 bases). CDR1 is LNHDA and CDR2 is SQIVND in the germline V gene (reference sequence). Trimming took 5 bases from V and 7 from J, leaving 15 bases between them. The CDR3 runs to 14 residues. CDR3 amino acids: CASSRGGSGQPQHF. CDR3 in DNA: TGTGCCAGTAGTCGTGGGGGGTCGGGGCAGCCCCAGCATTTT.

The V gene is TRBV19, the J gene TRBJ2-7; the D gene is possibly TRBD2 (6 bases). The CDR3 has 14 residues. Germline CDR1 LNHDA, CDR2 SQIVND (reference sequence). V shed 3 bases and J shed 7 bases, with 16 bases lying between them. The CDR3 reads CASSILVTGGEQYF. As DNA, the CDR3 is TGTGCCAGTAGTATTCTAGTCACCGGAGGGGAGCAGTACTTC.

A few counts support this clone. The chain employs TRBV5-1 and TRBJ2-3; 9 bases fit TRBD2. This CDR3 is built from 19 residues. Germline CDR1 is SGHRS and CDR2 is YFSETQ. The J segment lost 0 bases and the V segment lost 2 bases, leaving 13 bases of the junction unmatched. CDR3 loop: CASSFLISIAGASTDTQYF. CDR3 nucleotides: TGCGCCAGCAGCTTTCTGATCTCGATAGCGGGGGCTAGCACAGATACGCAGTATTTT.

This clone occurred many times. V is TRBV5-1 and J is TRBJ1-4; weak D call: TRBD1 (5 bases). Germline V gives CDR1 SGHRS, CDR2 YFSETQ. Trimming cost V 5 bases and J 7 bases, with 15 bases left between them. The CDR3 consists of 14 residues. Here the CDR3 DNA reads TGCGCCAGCAGAGTACGGGGGGAGAGTGAAAAACTGTTTTTT. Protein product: CASRVRGESEKLFF.